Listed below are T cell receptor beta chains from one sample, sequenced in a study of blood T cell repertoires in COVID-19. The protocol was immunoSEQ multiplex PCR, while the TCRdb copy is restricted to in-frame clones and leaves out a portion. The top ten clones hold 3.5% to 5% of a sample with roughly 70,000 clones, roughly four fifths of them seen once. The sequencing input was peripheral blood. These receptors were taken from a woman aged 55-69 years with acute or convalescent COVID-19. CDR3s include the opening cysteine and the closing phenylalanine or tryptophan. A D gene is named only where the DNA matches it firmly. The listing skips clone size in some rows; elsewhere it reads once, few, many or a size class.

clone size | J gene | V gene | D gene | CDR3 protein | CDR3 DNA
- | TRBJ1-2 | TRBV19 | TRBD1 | CASSNRLDRGHGYTF | TGTGCCAGTAGCAACCGGCTTGACAGGGGGCATGGCTACACCTTC
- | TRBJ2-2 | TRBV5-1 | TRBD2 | CASSGTSGANTGELFF | TGCGCCAGCAGCGGAACTAGCGGGGCGAACACCGGGGAGCTGTTTTTT
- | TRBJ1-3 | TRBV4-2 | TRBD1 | CASSQDRGNTIYF | TGTGCCAGCAGCCAGGACAGGGGAAACACCATATATTTT
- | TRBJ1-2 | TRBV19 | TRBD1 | CASSTDRGLRYGYTF | TGTGCCAGTAGTACGGACAGGGGGCTTCGTTATGGCTACACCTTC
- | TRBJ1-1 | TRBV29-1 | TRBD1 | CSAARGLRSTEAFF | TGCAGCGCCGCGAGGGGGCTCCGGAGTACTGAAGCTTTCTTT
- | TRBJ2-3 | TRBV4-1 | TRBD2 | CASSQAESTGAGDTQYF | TGCGCCAGCAGCCAAGCAGAATCGACGGGAGCGGGGGATACGCAGTATTTT
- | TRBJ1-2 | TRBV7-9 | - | CASSTRSIFDSLNYGYTF | TGTGCCAGCAGCACTAGATCAATCTTTGACTCACTTAACTATGGCTACACCTTC
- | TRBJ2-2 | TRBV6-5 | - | CASMRSHTGELFF | TGTGCCAGCATGAGGAGCCACACCGGGGAGCTGTTTTTT
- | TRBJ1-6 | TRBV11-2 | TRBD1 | CASSGQGATNSPLHF | TGTGCCAGCAGCGGACAGGGGGCCACTAATTCACCCCTCCACTTT
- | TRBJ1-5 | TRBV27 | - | CASSPDRNQPQHF | TGTGCCAGCAGTCCTGACAGAAATCAGCCCCAGCATTTT
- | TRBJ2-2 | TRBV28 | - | CASSLFSGELFF | TGTGCCAGCAGTCTCTTCTCCGGGGAGCTGTTTTTT
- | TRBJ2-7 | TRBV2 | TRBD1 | CASSTTGVSYEQYF | TGTGCCAGCAGCACTACAGGGGTTTCCTACGAGCAGTACTTC
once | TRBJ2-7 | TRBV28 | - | CASSDPARIYEQYF | TGTGCCAGCAGTGATCCTGCTAGGATCTACGAGCAGTACTTC
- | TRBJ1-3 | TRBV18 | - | CASSPQGGRFSGNTIYF | TGTGCCAGCTCACCGCAGGGAGGCAGATTCTCTGGAAACACCATATATTTT
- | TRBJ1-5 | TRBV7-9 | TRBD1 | CASSADRGGQPQHF | TGTGCCAGCAGTGCAGACAGGGGCGGTCAGCCCCAGCATTTT
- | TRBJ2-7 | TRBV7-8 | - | CASSPGGPVYEQYF | TGTGCCAGCAGCCCTGGAGGGCCCGTCTACGAGCAGTACTTC
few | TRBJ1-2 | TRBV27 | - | CASRGATGGYTF | TGTGCCAGCAGGGGGGCCACGGGAGGCTACACCTTC
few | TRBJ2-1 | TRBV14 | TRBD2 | CASSQHRAGGPYNEQFF | TGTGCCAGCAGCCAACACAGGGCGGGAGGGCCCTACAATGAGCAGTTCTTC
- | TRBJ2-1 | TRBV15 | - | CATSRDSGWGSLYNEQFF | TGTGCCACCAGCAGAGATAGTGGTTGGGGCTCCCTCTACAATGAGCAGTTCTTC
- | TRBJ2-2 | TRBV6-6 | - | CASTLTAVTTGELFF | TGTGCCAGCACTTTAACAGCGGTTACGACCGGGGAGCTGTTTTTT
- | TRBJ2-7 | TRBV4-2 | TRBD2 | CASSHAGYTPGTSGSRFYEQYF | TGTGCCAGCAGCCATGCCGGATACACACCCGGGACTAGCGGAAGTCGGTTTTACGAGCAGTACTTC
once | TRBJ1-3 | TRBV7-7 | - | CASSFILQGARNTIYF | TGTGCTAGCAGCTTCATACTACAGGGTGCGAGAAACACCATATATTTT
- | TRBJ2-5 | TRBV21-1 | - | CASSNPPQGTETQYF | TGTGCCAGCAGCAACCCCCCACAGGGGACAGAGACCCAGTACTTC
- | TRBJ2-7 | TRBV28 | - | CASRTRDTAGYEQYF | TGTGCCAGCAGGACTCGGGACACTGCTGGGTACGAGCAGTACTTC
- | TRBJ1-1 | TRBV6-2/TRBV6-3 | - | CASSRPSGSLNTEAFF | TGTGCCAGCAGCCGCCCCTCCGGGAGCCTGAACACTGAAGCTTTCTTT